A selection of T cell receptor beta chains follows, all from one sample in a study of T cell responses to AZD1222 COVID-19 vaccine. The table came from immunoSEQ multiplex PCR; TCRdb's copy has only in-frame clones and leaves some out. Altogether some 120,000 clones are present, 90% being singletons, with the ten largest covering approximately 7.6%. Source: peripheral blood, taken on day 0 of AZD1222 vaccination. The receptors were gathered from an adult in good health. CDR3s include the opening cysteine and the closing phenylalanine or tryptophan. Each record gives: CDR3 length, D gene, clone size, V gene, J gene, CDR3 protein. A D gene is named only where the DNA matches it firmly. Size values are once, few and many counts, or a class for expanded clones, and some rows have none.

15	TRBD1	-	TRBV5-1	TRBJ2-5	CASSLDRGLRETQYF
13	-	-	TRBV13	TRBJ2-2	CASSLGNSGELFF
16	-	-	TRBV5-1	TRBJ2-1	CASSSDRGIIGNEQFF
14	-	-	TRBV28	TRBJ1-2	CASRATGFFYGYTF
15	-	-	TRBV28	TRBJ2-2	CASSFSGTVTGELFF
14	-	-	TRBV5-6	TRBJ2-3	CASSTGMGRDTQYF
19	TRBD2	-	TRBV6-2/TRBV6-3	TRBJ2-7	CASSYPRTSGRDKSNEQYF
17	TRBD2	few	TRBV6-2/TRBV6-3	TRBJ2-7	CASSYSISGGSSYEQYF
14	TRBD1	-	TRBV28	TRBJ1-5	CASRDTGGGQPQHF
16	-	-	TRBV5-1	TRBJ2-6	CASSFWSVIGANVLTF
14	-	-	TRBV10-3	TRBJ2-5	CAIAVGGGRETQYF
14	-	-	TRBV5-6	TRBJ2-1	CASSLRRRSNEQFF
18	TRBD2	-	TRBV5-1	TRBJ2-3	CASSWGRGDSRPADTQYF
16	TRBD2	-	TRBV6-1	TRBJ2-3	CASSVSSGAGTDTQYF
17	-	-	TRBV5-1	TRBJ2-3	CASSLGVSSRGTDTQYF
14	-	-	TRBV5-1	TRBJ1-2	CASTYSGGGRGYTF
14	-	-	TRBV5-5	TRBJ1-2	CASSFGEEGYGYTF
15	-	-	TRBV5-1	TRBJ2-3	CASSVSHPSTDTQYF
15	TRBD1	-	TRBV19	TRBJ2-1	CASSSRDSSYNEQFF
16	-	-	TRBV3-1/TRBV3-2	TRBJ2-3	CASSQRKGQYTDTQYF
16	-	-	TRBV19	TRBJ1-1	CASSIPRPSWNTEAFF
14	-	-	TRBV6-6	TRBJ2-7	CASSYSGLAYEQYF
17	-	once	TRBV10-2	TRBJ1-5	CASSEVLGDGGNQPQHF
11	-	-	TRBV6-2/TRBV6-3	TRBJ2-3	CASSYPDTQYF
16	TRBD1	-	TRBV5-1	TRBJ1-3	CASSPGQGFSGNTIYF
17	TRBD2	-	TRBV28	TRBJ2-1	CASSRGLAGPSYNEQFF
16	TRBD1	once	TRBV27	TRBJ2-4	CASSSGQGASRNIQYF
17	-	-	TRBV28	TRBJ1-5	CASSLPGTLSGNQPQHF
14	-	-	TRBV29-1	TRBJ2-1	CSVNPATKNNEQFF
12	-	few	TRBV2	TRBJ1-1	CASSEQGPEAFF
16	-	-	TRBV21-1	TRBJ2-1	CASSKVPPARVNEQFF
13	-	once	TRBV3-1/TRBV3-2	TRBJ1-1	CASRGPADTEAFF
13	-	-	TRBV7-8	TRBJ1-4	CASTIQTAEKLFF
15	-	-	TRBV6-5	TRBJ2-3	CASSYGGRGADTQYF
17	-	-	TRBV7-9	TRBJ2-1	CASSPRRGPSSYNEQFF
13	-	-	TRBV19	TRBJ1-4	CASSIDYNEKLFF
12	-	once	TRBV24-1	TRBJ1-2	CATSDLEFGYTF
16	-	-	TRBV6-4	TRBJ1-2	CASIHLIGGGGYGYTF
12	-	-	TRBV28	TRBJ1-6	CASSLQGPPLHF
14	TRBD1	-	TRBV19	TRBJ1-2	CASSRDRYPYGYTF
16	TRBD1	-	TRBV6-5	TRBJ2-7	CASSSEAGTGHYEQYF
14	-	-	TRBV6-5	TRBJ1-2	CASSLMDRNYGYTF
14	TRBD2	-	TRBV11-2	TRBJ2-7	CASRPLAGGYEQYF